This TCR beta chain was obtained from a study of blood T cell repertoires in COVID-19. Overall study: Researchers got acute and convalescent COVID-19 samples from the United States, Italy and Spain. T cells, B-cell-depleted T cells, or PBMCs provided the cDNA or gDNA that served as material.

In the original workflow: Nucleated cell counts were estimated from reference gene primer amplification. The protocol was immunoSEQ multiplex PCR, while the TCRdb copy is restricted to in-frame clones and leaves out a portion. V and J calls plus clone size are reproduced from that table; the DNA served to infer D and trimming. Of 150,000 to 200,000 clones detected, about 88% appear once; the ten largest clones hold approximately 19%. The CDR3 covers 13 residues. Germline CDR1 is MNHEY and CDR2 is SVGAGI. V lost 4 bases, J lost 7 bases, and 11 bases lay in between. The chain employs TRBV6-5 and TRBJ1-5; tentatively, D is TRBD1 (6 bases). The TCR originated in an elderly woman with acute or convalescent COVID-19. Sequencing input: peripheral blood. DNA of the CDR3: TGTGCCAGCAGTTCAGGGGTTTTACAGCCCCAGCATTTT. Residues: CASSSGVLQPQHF.